A single sample gave rise to the 20 T cell receptor beta chains below, sequenced in a study of T cells after yellow fever vaccination (dated by TCRdb to the late 2010s). Libraries were constructed by 5' RACE. For sequencing, an Illumina NovaSeq 6000 was employed. TCRdb passed the public sequencing reads through fastp at Q25 and MiXCR, retaining productive beta sequences. When rows share a CDR3 protein, they turn into one entry using the most common DNA and genes. The sample table holds hundreds of thousands of distinct CDR3 sequences, of which over 3.5% were seen once. The ten biggest clones cover 20% to 25% of the sample. The meaning of the sample's treatment or condition label: live attenuated yellow fever vaccine strain. Source: PBMCs, taken 5 days after the yellow fever booster vaccination. The receptors come from a man aged 18 to 30 who received the YFV17D yellow fever vaccine.

This clonotype has a handful of counts. The chain has TRBV4-3 and TRBJ2-3; either TRBD1 or TRBD2 may fit D (5 bases each). This CDR3 spans 11 amino acids. Germline loops: CDR1 LGHNA, CDR2 YSLEER. V dropped 1 base and J dropped 15 bases, with 11 bases sitting between them. CDR3 region: CASSQGGPLYF. For the CDR3, the DNA is TGCGCCAGCAGCCAAGGGGGACCTCTTTATTTT.

This clonotype was observed at least ten times. The chain joins TRBV5-1 to TRBJ2-1; D gene ambiguous. Germline-derived CDR1 and CDR2 are SGHRS and YFSETQ. This CDR3 contains 15 residues. Trimming shortened V by 4 bases and J by 7 bases, and 18 bases separated the two germline ends. The DNA of the CDR3 is TGCGCCAGCAGCGCGGCCAGCGAGCCGAGGAATGAGCAGTTCTTC. This translates into CASSAASEPRNEQFF.

In its sample, this clonotype was seen once. This chain uses TRBV19 with TRBJ1-2; D unresolved. The CDR3 spans 12 residues. CDR1 LNHDA and CDR2 SQIVND come from the germline V gene (reference sequence). Trimming removed 6 bases at V and 5 bases at J, with 10 bases between. DNA of the CDR3: TGTGCCAGTAGGCCCGGACCATATGGCTACACCTTC. Amino acids: CASRPGPYGYTF. The variable domain in full, completed from reference TRBV19 and TRBJ1-2, reads DGGITQSPKYLFRKEGQNVTLSCEQNLNHDAMYWYRQDPGQGLRLIYYSQIVNDFQKGDIAEGYSVSREKKESFPLTVTSAQKNPTAFYLCASRPGPYGYTFGSGTRLTVV.

This clonotype occurred a few times. The V and J genes are TRBV5-6 and TRBJ2-7; D is undetermined. This CDR3 comprises 11 residues. Germline CDR1 is SGHDT and CDR2 is YYEEEE. Trimming cost V 2 bases and J 7 bases, with 7 bases left between them. CDR3 sequence: CASSFGEEQYF. In DNA, the CDR3 is TGTGCCAGCAGCTTTGGAGAAGAGCAGTACTTC.

Only a few counts were recorded for this clonotype. V and J are TRBV5-1 and TRBJ2-3; the match to TRBD2 covers 9 bases. In germline, CDR1 is SGHRS, CDR2 YFSETQ. Trimming cost V 4 bases and J 4 bases; bases outside gene matches: 13. This CDR3 spans 17 amino acids. The CDR3 DNA is TGCGCCAGCAGCGCAGCTCTAGCGGGGACCAGTGCAGATACGCAGTATTTT. It specifies CASSAALAGTSADTQYF.

The gene calls are TRBV6-5 and TRBJ2-3; 11 nucleotides match TRBD2. Germline CDR1 MNHEY, CDR2 SVGAGI. The CDR3 is 16 residues long. V trimming: 8 bases; J trimming: 6 bases; junction bases outside the gene matches: 13. CDR3 protein: CASRRSSGGASDTQYF. DNA of the CDR3: TGTGCCAGCCGCCGGAGTAGCGGGGGGGCCTCGGATACGCAGTATTTT.

The table lists this clonotype with a few counts. V is TRBV5-1 and J is TRBJ2-7; TRBD1 agrees at 7 bases. The junction had 8 bases not matched to a gene; V was cut back by 5 bases and J by 0 bases. Germline V gene lookup returns CDR1 SGHRS and CDR2 YFSETQ. This CDR3 is built from 15 residues. For the CDR3, the DNA is TGCGCCAGCAGTGACCCGGGACAGAGCTCCTACGAGCAGTACTTC. Residues: CASSDPGQSSYEQYF.

The rearrangement joins TRBV4-3 to TRBJ1-1; tentatively, D is TRBD1 (5 bases). Germline V gene sequence: CDR1 LGHNA, CDR2 YSLEER. The CDR3 length is 15 residues. V gave up 4 bases and J gave up 6 bases, with 18 bases separating them. CDR3 nucleotides: TGCGCCAGCAGCCGAGGCGTGGGGGAAGGAGCTGAAGCTTTCTTT. The encoded protein is CASSRGVGEGAEAFF.

This clonotype was counted many times. V and J are TRBV12-3 or TRBV12-4 and TRBJ1-5; D unclear. The CDR3 is 17 residues long. The V end was cut by 3 bases, the J end by 2 bases, with 17 bases between. The CDR3 sequence is CASSLRSIVGGNQPQHF. In DNA, the CDR3 is TGTGCCAGCAGTTTGAGATCGATCGTTGGCGGCAATCAGCCCCAGCATTTT.

The genes are TRBV6-5 and TRBJ1-2; D is possibly TRBD1 (5 bases). Germline CDR1 and CDR2: MNHEY and SVGAGI. The CDR3 sequence is 13 residues long. V was pared by 6 bases and J by 6 bases, with 14 bases between. The CDR3, as DNA: TGTGCCAGCAGCATAGTTCCAGGGCATGGCTACACCTTC. Translated, it gives CASSIVPGHGYTF.

The chain couples TRBV7-2 to TRBJ1-5; tentative D call: TRBD1 (5 bases). Between the trimmed V and J ends, which lost 3 bases and 5 bases, there was a span of 8 bases. The length of the CDR3 is 13 residues. Germline V gene data show CDR1 as SGHTA and CDR2 as FQGNSA. CDR3 nucleotides: TGTGCCAGCAGCTTGGACAATTATCAGCCCCAGCATTTT. It codes for CASSLDNYQPQHF. Filled out from reference TRBV7-2 and TRBJ1-5, the complete variable domain reads GAGVSQSPSNKVTEKGKDVELRCDPISGHTALYWYRQSLGQGLEFLIYFQGNSAPDKSGLPSDRFSAERTGGSVSTLTIQRTQQEDSAVYLCASSLDNYQPQHFGDGTRLSIL.

This clonotype has a count of ten or more. The rearrangement joins TRBV4-1 to TRBJ2-1; weak D call: TRBD1 (6 bases). Trimming removed 4 bases from V and 12 bases from J, with 13 bases in between. The CDR3 is made up of 12 amino acids. CDR1 and CDR2 from the germline V gene are MGHRA and YSYEKL. This CDR3 is CASSPLGTRQFF. Written as DNA, the CDR3 is TGCGCCAGCAGCCCCCTGGGGACAAGGCAGTTCTTC.

This rearrangement joins TRBV7-2 to TRBJ2-2; possible D gene TRBD2, 6 bases. Germline CDR1 and CDR2: SGHTA and FQGNSA. This CDR3 region has 16 residues. V was clipped by 1 base and J by 3 bases, with 12 bases between them. The CDR3 DNA reads as TGTGCCAGCAGCTTAGGCGGCGGGGCGCACACCGGGGAGCTGTTTTTT. The encoded protein is CASSLGGGAHTGELFF.

The chain links TRBV10-3 to TRBJ2-1; TRBD1 matches at 7 bases. The length of the CDR3 is 15 residues. J was trimmed by 2 bases and V by 2 bases; bases with no gene match: 3. Looked up from germline, CDR1 is ENHRY and CDR2 is SYGVKD. DNA of the CDR3: TGTGCCATCAGTGAGACACAGGGGACCTACAATGAGCAGTTCTTC. Its translation: CAISETQGTYNEQFF.

This rearrangement joins TRBV5-1 to TRBJ2-2, with 9 bases aligning to TRBD1. The CDR3 sequence is 15 residues long. Germline CDR1 SGHRS, CDR2 YFSETQ. The V gene end was trimmed by 4 bases and the J gene end by 4 bases; junction bases not matched to a gene: 5. The CDR3 loop reads CASSLGDRVTGELFF. DNA for the CDR3: TGCGCCAGCAGCCTCGGGGACAGGGTCACCGGGGAGCTGTTTTTT.

This clonotype has at least ten counts. The chain is built from TRBV3-1 and TRBJ2-1; the D call may be TRBD1 or TRBD2 (6 bases each). The V end was cut by 3 bases, the J end by 6 bases, with 15 bases between. From germline, CDR1 is LGHDT and CDR2 YNNKEL (reference sequence). The CDR3 is 15 residues long. This CDR3 reads CASSHLMGGPNEQFF. The DNA of the CDR3 is TGTGCCAGCAGCCACTTGATGGGGGGCCCCAATGAGCAGTTCTTC.

This rearrangement joins TRBV5-1 to TRBJ1-2; D remains ambiguous. The CDR3 length is 14 residues. Germline-derived CDR1 and CDR2 are SGHRS and YFSETQ. Trimming pared 0 bases from V and 7 bases from J, leaving 13 bases between. The CDR3 loop reads CASSLGGPSGGYTF. The CDR3 region has the DNA TGCGCCAGCAGCTTGGGAGGGCCCTCGGGTGGCTACACCTTC.

A few counts support this clonotype. The chain uses TRBV5-6 and TRBJ2-7, with 7 nucleotides matching TRBD1. Germline lookup yields CDR1 SGHDT and CDR2 YYEEEE. V trimming: 0 bases; J trimming: 3 bases; junction bases outside the gene matches: 12. The CDR3 length is 17 residues. CDR3 nucleotides: TGTGCCAGCAGCTTGGCCTTGGGGACAGCTACTCTCTACGAGCAGTACTTC. Its translation: CASSLALGTATLYEQYF.

This clonotype occurred many times. This rearrangement joins TRBV2 to TRBJ2-7; no firm D call. This CDR3 region has 13 residues. Germline V gene data show CDR1 as SNHLY and CDR2 as FYNNEI. V lost 5 bases and J lost 0, with 8 bases in between. In DNA form, the CDR3 reads TGTGCCAGCAGTTTAGCAGTCTCCTACGAGCAGTACTTC. Amino acid sequence: CASSLAVSYEQYF.

The V gene is TRBV7-3, the J gene TRBJ1-2; 11 nucleotides agree with TRBD1. Germline V gene lookup returns CDR1 SGHTA and CDR2 FQGTGA. The CDR3 has 14 residues. V shed 5 bases and J 7 bases; nucleotides not matched to a gene: 6. Here the CDR3 reads CASSPGQGAGGYTF. The CDR3 DNA sequence: TGTGCCAGCAGCCCAGGACAGGGGGCGGGTGGCTACACCTTC.